The TCR beta chain described here comes from a study of T cells in Graves' hyperthyroidism and ophthalmopathy. Whole-study findings and limits: Within blood appeared most thyroid clonotypes that had expanded above 0.001.

Diagnoses were made from clinical symptoms, serum measures (thyroxine and TRAb), thyroid ultrasound and orbital computed tomography. The CDR3 consists of 13 residues. Germline V gene sequence: CDR1 MNHNS, CDR2 SASEGT. Regarding this clonotype: Its antigen is not known. One junction end disagrees with the germline gene, perhaps due to a read error.

Amplified regions were TCR beta CDR3 sequences from RNA transcripts. A first-round RT-PCR of the TCR CDR3 used the HTBI primer set. Using its own MiXCR run on the multiplex PCR reads, TCRdb lists one record per CDR3 protein. There are roughly 400,000 distinct CDR3 sequences in the sample; roughly 25% occur only once, and around 67% lies in the top ten. The clonotype originates from a man over 45 with Graves' hyperthyroidism. The sample taken for sequencing was blood. This chain uses TRBV6-1 with TRBJ2-3; D remains ambiguous. The CDR3 loop reads CATSETFTDTQYF. DNA for the CDR3: TGTGCCACCAGTGAGACCTTCACAGATACGCAGTATTTT.